These T cell receptor beta chains were read from a single sample in a study of T cell repertoires in cytomegalovirus infection. TCRdb fed the reads into MiXCR, producing one record per CDR3 protein. The sample consists of some 800,000 distinct CDR3 sequences, around a third of them appearing once. These receptors lack a known antigen. The specimen comprised cultured CD8+ T cells from PBMCs, sampled from culture after CMV antigen stimulation. These receptors were obtained from a human donor in good health (CMV status not recorded). Some clones in this sample may be carry-over from other donors' samples. Each CDR3 is given without its conserved first and last residue. A D gene is named only where the DNA matches it firmly. The size field is filled for only some rows; it gives once, few, many or a size class.

-	TRBJ1-2	TRBV7-3	few	ASSLEGRTGYT
-	TRBJ1-3	TRBV27	few	ASSFGFGNTIY
-	TRBJ2-3	TRBV7-9	few	ASRKGRPTDTQY
-	TRBJ2-5	TRBV7-3	-	ASREATGEETQY
-	TRBJ1-2	TRBV12-3/TRBV12-4	-	ASTPRGAMGYT
-	TRBJ1-5	TRBV7-6	many	ASSSIEYRESTHHSNQPQH
-	TRBJ1-1	TRBV7-2	many	ASRLGGLNTEAF
-	TRBJ2-1	TRBV4-1	few	ASSQDGRGAYNEQF
-	TRBJ1-2	TRBV7-9	-	ASSFGMTT
-	TRBJ2-2	TRBV25-1	-	ASSEYPTGELF
-	TRBJ1-1	TRBV20-1	-	SARSIPGPTEAF
-	TRBJ2-7	TRBV11-1	few	ASSLRGATYYEQY
-	TRBJ1-5	TRBV7-8	-	VSSLEGPSNQPQH
-	TRBJ2-1	TRBV7-9	once	ASSFLTYRSNEQF
TRBD2	TRBJ2-3	TRBV27	-	ASSPWTSGGMATDTQY
-	TRBJ2-7	TRBV6-5	few	ASSSQGKTYEQY
-	TRBJ2-7	TRBV5-4	-	ASSTDRSGYEQY
-	TRBJ2-3	TRBV20-1	once	SARDWSGKTDTQY
TRBD1	TRBJ2-1	TRBV6-5	-	ASSGLQGGYNEQF
-	TRBJ2-5	TRBV12-3/TRBV12-4	-	ASSLALQGALQETQY
-	TRBJ1-4	TRBV7-9	few	ASSSTREDEKLF
-	TRBJ2-3	TRBV7-4	once	ASSSWGPNTDTQY
-	TRBJ1-4	TRBV5-5	-	ASSSHIAKTNEKLF
-	TRBJ1-5	TRBV6-2/TRBV6-3	-	ASSYLIRGGNQPQH
-	TRBJ2-1	TRBV12-3/TRBV12-4	many	ASSLRLRITMNYNEQF
TRBD2	TRBJ2-5	TRBV7-9	-	ASSFLELADPRETQY
-	TRBJ1-2	TRBV10-3	-	AIRDGPNYGYT
-	TRBJ1-5	TRBV7-9	many	ASSLPGGNQPQH
-	TRBJ2-2	TRBV5-6	-	ASSLAKEGNTGELF
-	TRBJ2-1	TRBV6-1	few	ASSERRASRDEQF
TRBD2	TRBJ2-5	TRBV7-2	few	ASSLRILAGGPETQY
TRBD2	TRBJ2-1	TRBV3-1	-	ASSPQPGLAANNEQF
-	TRBJ2-7	TRBV6-1	few	ASSGGSYGDYEQY